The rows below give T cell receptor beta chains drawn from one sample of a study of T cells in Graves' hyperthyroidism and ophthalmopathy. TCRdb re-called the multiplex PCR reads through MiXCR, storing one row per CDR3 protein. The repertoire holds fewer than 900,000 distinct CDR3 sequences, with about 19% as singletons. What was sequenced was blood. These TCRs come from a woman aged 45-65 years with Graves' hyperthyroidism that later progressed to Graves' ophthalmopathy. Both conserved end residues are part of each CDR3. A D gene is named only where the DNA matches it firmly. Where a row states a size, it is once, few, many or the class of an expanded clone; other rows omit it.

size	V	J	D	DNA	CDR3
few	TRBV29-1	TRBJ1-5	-	TGCAGCGTTGCCGATCAGGGTGATCAGCCCCAGCATTTT	CSVADQGDQPQHF
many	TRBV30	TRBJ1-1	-	TGTGCCTGGAGGGCCGATGGGGACACTGAAGCTTTCTTT	CAWRADGDTEAFF
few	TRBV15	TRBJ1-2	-	TGTGCCACCAGCAAAGCAGGGCTAGACCTTGCTGGCTACACCTTC	CATSKAGLDLAGYTF
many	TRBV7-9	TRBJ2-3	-	TGTGCCAGCAGCTTGACATCCGCTAGCACAGATACGCAGTATTTT	CASSLTSASTDTQYF
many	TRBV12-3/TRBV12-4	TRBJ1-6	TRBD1	TGTGCCAGCAGTCCTCTTCGGGACAGAAATTCACCCCTCCACTTT	CASSPLRDRNSPLHF
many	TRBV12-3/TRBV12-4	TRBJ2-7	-	TGTGCCAGCAGTTTCACCGGGACGGCGAGCTCCTACGAGCAGTACTTC	CASSFTGTASSYEQYF
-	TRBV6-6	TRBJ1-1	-	TGTGCCAGCAGTTACTCCGGGACATTCTCCTCTGAAGCTTTCTTT	CASSYSGTFSSEAFF
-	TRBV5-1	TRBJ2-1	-	TGCGCCAGCAGATCGAGGGCGGTAGATGAGCAGTTCTTC	CASRSRAVDEQFF
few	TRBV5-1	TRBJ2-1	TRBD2	TGCGCCAGCAGCCCCTGGAGTGGGGGGGGAAATGAGCAGTTCTTC	CASSPWSGGGNEQFF
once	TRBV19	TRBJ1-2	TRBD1	TGTGCCAGTAGTAAGACATCCGGGACAGTGGCTTATGGCTACACCTTC	CASSKTSGTVAYGYTF
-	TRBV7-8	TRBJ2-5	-	TGTGCCAGCAGCCTACTTTCGACACCCCAAGAGACCCAGTACTTC	CASSLLSTPQETQYF
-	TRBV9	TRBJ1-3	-	TGTGCCAGCAGCTCGAAACCGGCAGCTGGAAACACCATATATTTT	CASSSKPAAGNTIYF
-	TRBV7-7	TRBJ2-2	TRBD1	TGTGCTAGCAGCCCGACAGGGGCGGACACCGGGGAGCTGTTTTTT	CASSPTGADTGELFF
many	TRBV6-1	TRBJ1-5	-	TGTGCCAGCAGTTTGGGTGAGGGAGGCCCCGATCAGCCCCAGCATTTT	CASSLGEGGPDQPQHF
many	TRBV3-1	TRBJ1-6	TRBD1	TGTGCCAGCAGCCCGGACAGGGCAGGATCACCCCTCCACTTT	CASSPDRAGSPLHF
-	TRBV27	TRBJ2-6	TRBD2	TGTGCCAGCAGTATTGGGACTAGCGGGGGGGCTCTCTCTGGGGCCAACGTCCTGACTTTC	CASSIGTSGGALSGANVLTF
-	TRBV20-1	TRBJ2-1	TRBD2	TGCAGTGCCGGGGCTAGCGGGGATTACAATGAGCAGTTCTTC	CSAGASGDYNEQFF
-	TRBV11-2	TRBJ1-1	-	TGTGCCAGCAGCCCGTCGGGAGAGAATCTTCCTGAAGCTTTCTTT	CASSPSGENLPEAFF
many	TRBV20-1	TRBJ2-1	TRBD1	TGCAGTGCTAGAGATACCGGGACAGGGTCCTACAATGAGCAGTTCTTC	CSARDTGTGSYNEQFF
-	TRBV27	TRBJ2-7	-	TGTGCCAGCAGTTTTATAGGGAGAGCCTACGAGCAGTACTTC	CASSFIGRAYEQYF
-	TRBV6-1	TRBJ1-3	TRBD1	TGTGCCAGCAGTCTGACAGGGATTAACTCTGGAAACACCATATATTTT	CASSLTGINSGNTIYF
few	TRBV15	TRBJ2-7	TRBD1	TGTGCCACCAGCAGGGAGGGACAGGTCCCCTACGAGCAGTACTTC	CATSREGQVPYEQYF
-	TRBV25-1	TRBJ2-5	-	TGTGCCAGCAGTGGGAGATGGGGAGAGACCCAGTACTTC	CASSGRWGETQYF
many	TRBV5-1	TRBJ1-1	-	TGCGCCAGCAGCTTGGTGGATGGTCGTGATGGCACTGAAGCTTTCTTT	CASSLVDGRDGTEAFF
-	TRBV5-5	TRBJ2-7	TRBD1	TGTGCCAGCAGCATCCACCGGGACAGGGCAGCCTACGAGCAGTACTTC	CASSIHRDRAAYEQYF
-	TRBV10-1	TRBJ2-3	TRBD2	TGCGCCAGCAGCGCGGGACTAGCGGGGGGGATAGATACGCAGTATTTT	CASSAGLAGGIDTQYF
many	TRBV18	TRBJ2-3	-	TGTGCCAGCTCACCACCGCCCCGGGGGATCAGCACAGATACGCAGTATTTT	CASSPPPRGISTDTQYF
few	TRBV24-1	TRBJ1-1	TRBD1	TGTGCCACCAGTGACAAGGGGGCCGTTGGGAACACTGAAGCTTTCTTT	CATSDKGAVGNTEAFF
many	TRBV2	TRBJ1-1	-	TGTGCCAGCGTGTCGGGCTATGAAGCTTTCTTT	CASVSGYEAFF
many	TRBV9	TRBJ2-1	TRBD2	TGTGCCAGCAGCGTAGTCGGGACTAGAGTTTCCCATGAGCAGTTCTTC	CASSVVGTRVSHEQFF
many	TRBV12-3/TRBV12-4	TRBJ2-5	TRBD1	TGTGCCAGCAGTTTACGGGCAGGGGGCGAGACCCAGTACTTC	CASSLRAGGETQYF